Reported below is one T cell receptor beta chain. This sample was taken from a study of T cell changes during pregnancy in multiple sclerosis. With 2 bases removed from V and 0 bases from J, the gap between germline ends came to 7 bases. Germline V gene data show CDR1 as GTSNPN and CDR2 as SVGIG (reference sequence). This CDR3 has 13 amino acids. The protocol was immunoSEQ multiplex PCR, while the TCRdb copy is restricted to in-frame clones and leaves out a portion. The data show roughly 32,000 clones, 90% to 95% seen once. V is TRBV30 and J is TRBJ2-5; weak D call: TRBD1 (6 bases). The sample in question was CD4+ T cells from peripheral blood mononuclear cells, obtained in the second trimester of pregnancy. This sequence was found in a female donor with multiple sclerosis, enrolled in a pregnancy study. The CDR3 region is CAWSRTDQETQYF. The CDR3 region has the DNA TGTGCCTGGAGTAGGACAGACCAAGAGACCCAGTACTTC.